This T cell receptor beta chain derives from a study of blood T cell repertoires in COVID-19. Study background: Whether acute or convalescent, the COVID-19 samples came from the United States, Italy and Spain. Nucleic acid was either cDNA or gDNA, and it came from T cells, B-cell-depleted T cells, or PBMCs.

Patients in Seattle were enrolled during active infection, then followed longitudinally. In the authors' workflow: The authors estimated nucleated cell counts from reference gene primer amplification. Generated by immunoSEQ multiplex PCR, the TCRdb table keeps only in-frame clones and is missing some. Clone size and V and J calls were adopted from that table, with D and trimming inferred from the DNA. The sample holds 87,000 or so clones, under 85% seen once. This CDR3 region has 14 residues. Germline-derived CDR1 and CDR2 are SGHRS and YFSETQ. V shed 6 bases, J shed 2 bases, and the junction held 6 bases outside the gene matches.

The rearrangement joins TRBV5-1 to TRBJ2-5, with 8 bases aligning to TRBD2. Sequenced: peripheral blood. This clonotype was obtained from a woman at least 80 years old with COVID-19, enrolled during active disease. As DNA, the CDR3 is TGCGCCAGCACCCCCACGGGAGGGCAAGAGACCCAGTACTTC. Translation gives CASTPTGGQETQYF.